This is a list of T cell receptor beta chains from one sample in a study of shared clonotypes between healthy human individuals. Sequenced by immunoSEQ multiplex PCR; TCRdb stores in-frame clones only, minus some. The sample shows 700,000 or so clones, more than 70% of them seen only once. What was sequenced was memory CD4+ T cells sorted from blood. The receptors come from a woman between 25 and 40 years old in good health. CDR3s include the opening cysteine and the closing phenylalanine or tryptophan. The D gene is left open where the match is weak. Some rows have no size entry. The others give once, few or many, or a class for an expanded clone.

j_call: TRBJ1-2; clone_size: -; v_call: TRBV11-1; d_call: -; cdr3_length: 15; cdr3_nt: TGTGCCAGCAGCTTAATGCGGACAGCTAACTATGGCTACACCTTC; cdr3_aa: CASSLMRTANYGYTF
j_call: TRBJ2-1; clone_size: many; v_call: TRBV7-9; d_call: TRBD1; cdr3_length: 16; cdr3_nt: TGTGCCAGCAGCCAGCGATGGACAGGGTCGTCCAATGAGCAGTTCTTC; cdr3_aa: CASSQRWTGSSNEQFF
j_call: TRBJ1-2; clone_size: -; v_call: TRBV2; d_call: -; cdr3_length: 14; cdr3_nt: TGTGCCAGCAGTGGCAGGGGATCTAACTATGGCTACACCTTC; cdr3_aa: CASSGRGSNYGYTF
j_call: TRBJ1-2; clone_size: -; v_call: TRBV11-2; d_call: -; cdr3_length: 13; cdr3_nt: TGTGCCAGCAGCCTGACAGTGGGGTATGGCTACACCTTC; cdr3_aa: CASSLTVGYGYTF
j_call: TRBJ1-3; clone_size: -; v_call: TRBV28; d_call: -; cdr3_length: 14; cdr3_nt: TGTGCCAGCAGCCCCGCTTTGGCTGGAAACACCATATATTTT; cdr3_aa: CASSPALAGNTIYF
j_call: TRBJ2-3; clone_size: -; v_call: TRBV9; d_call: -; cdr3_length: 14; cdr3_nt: TGTGCCAGCAGCGCCTTACAGGGACTGGATACGCAGTATTTT; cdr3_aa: CASSALQGLDTQYF
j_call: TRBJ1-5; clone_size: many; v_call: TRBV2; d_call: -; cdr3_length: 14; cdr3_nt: TGTGCCAGCAGTCAGCGTTCTGGCAATCAGCCCCAGCATTTT; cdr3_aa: CASSQRSGNQPQHF
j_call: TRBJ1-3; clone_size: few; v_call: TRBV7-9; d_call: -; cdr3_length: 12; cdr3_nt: TGTGCCAGCAGCCCGGCTGGTCACACCATATATTTT; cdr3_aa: CASSPAGHTIYF
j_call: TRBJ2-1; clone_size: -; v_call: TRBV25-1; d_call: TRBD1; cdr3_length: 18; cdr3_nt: TGTGCCACCCTAAATCCCCTCGGGACAGGAGACGTATACAATGAGCAGTTCTTC; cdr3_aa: CATLNPLGTGDVYNEQFF
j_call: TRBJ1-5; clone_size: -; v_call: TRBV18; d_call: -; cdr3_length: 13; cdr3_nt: TGTGCCAGCTCACCTAGAGGGGCCGAGCCCCAGCATTTT; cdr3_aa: CASSPRGAEPQHF
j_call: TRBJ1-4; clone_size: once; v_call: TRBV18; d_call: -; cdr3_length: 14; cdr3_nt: TGTGCCAGCTCACCCCGGGACGGCAACGAAAAACTGTTTTTT; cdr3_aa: CASSPRDGNEKLFF
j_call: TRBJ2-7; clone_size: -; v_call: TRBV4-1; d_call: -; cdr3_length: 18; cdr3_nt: TGCGCCAGCAGCCAGAGAGTGTTCGAGCGGGCGAGCTCCTACGAGCAGTACTTC; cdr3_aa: CASSQRVFERASSYEQYF
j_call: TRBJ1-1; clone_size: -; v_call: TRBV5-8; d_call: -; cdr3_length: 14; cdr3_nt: TGTGCCAGCAGCTCCACAGGGCGAAACACTGAAGCTTTCTTT; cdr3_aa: CASSSTGRNTEAFF
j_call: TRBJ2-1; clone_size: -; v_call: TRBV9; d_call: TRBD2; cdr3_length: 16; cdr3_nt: TGTGCCAGCAGCGTAGAGGGCGGGAGTGCCTACAATGAGCAGTTCTTC; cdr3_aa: CASSVEGGSAYNEQFF
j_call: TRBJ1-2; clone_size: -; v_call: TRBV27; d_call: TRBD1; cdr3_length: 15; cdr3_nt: TGTGCCAGCAGTCTCACAGGGGTGGGGAACTATGGCTACACCTTC; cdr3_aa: CASSLTGVGNYGYTF
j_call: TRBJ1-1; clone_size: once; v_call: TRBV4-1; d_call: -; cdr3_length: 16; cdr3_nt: TGCGCCAGCAGCCAAGTATTCGTCGGCCTGAACACTGAAGCTTTCTTT; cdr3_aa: CASSQVFVGLNTEAFF
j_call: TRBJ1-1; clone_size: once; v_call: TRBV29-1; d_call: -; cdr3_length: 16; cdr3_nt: TGCAGCGTTGGGGGTTTAGGGAGGCCTGGGAACACTGAAGCTTTCTTT; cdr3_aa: CSVGGLGRPGNTEAFF